The clone carrying this T cell receptor beta chain was found once. What it binds is not known. This entry is derived from a study of glioma-infiltrating T cells. Study-level points and caveats: Tissue-blood divergence was below expectation in non-neoplastic patients, above in gliomas. CDR3 overlap between tissue and blood was very small.

The iRepertoire nested amplicon-rescue multiplex PCR amplified TCR alpha and beta CDR3s from RNA. Input was 100-400 ng of tissue mRNA or PBMC total RNA. Via MiXCR, TCRdb re-called the multiplex PCR reads, giving one row per CDR3 protein. Of some 100,000 distinct CDR3 sequences in the sample, less than 30% are singletons; the top ten hold 35%. Germline V gene sequence: CDR1 SEHNR, CDR2 FQNEAQ (reference sequence). The CDR3 is 13 residues long. V was trimmed by 7 bases and J by 1 base, leaving 10 bases between them. This receptor was identified in a human donor with low-grade glioma or glioblastoma, undergoing nonglioma brain surgery, or in good health (not recorded which). Material for sequencing was glioma tissue, nonneoplastic brain tissue, or PBMCs (not recorded which). The chain joins TRBV7-9 to TRBJ1-2, with D unresolved. CDR3 in DNA: TGTGCCAGCAATTGGGGAGTTAACTATGGCTACACCTTC. Its translation is CASNWGVNYGYTF.